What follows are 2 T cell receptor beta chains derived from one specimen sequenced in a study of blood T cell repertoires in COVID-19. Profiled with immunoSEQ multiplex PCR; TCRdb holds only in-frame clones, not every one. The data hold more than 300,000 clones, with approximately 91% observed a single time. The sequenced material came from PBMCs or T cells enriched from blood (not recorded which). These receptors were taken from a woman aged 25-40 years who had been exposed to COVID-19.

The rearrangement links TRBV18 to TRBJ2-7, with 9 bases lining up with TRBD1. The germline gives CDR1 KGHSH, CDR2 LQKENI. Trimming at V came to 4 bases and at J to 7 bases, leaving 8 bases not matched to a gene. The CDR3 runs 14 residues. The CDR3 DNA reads TGTGCCAGCTCACTCCCGGGACAGGGTCTGGAGCAGTACTTC. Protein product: CASSLPGQGLEQYF.

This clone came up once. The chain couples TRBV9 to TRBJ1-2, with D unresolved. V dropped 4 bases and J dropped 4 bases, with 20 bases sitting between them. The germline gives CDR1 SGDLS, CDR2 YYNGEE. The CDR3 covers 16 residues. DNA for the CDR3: TGTGCCAGCAGCCCAGCGGCAACCTCATTCACCTATGGCTACACCTTC. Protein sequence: CASSPAATSFTYGYTF.